This T cell receptor (beta chain) was sequenced during a study of T cell responses to AZD1222 COVID-19 vaccine. Assay: immunoSEQ multiplex PCR; the TCRdb copy retains only in-frame clones and omits some. The sample holds 90,000 to 150,000 clones, 80% to 95% seen once. Study observations and caveats: Females outnumbered males among donors, who were mostly white British; clonal diversity was possibly underestimated. All repertoire sampling was performed exclusively after the peak T cell response.

Pooling of second doses given at about 4 or about 12 weeks was done. Notes on this clone: Its antigen is undetermined.

The CDR3 is 14 residues long. V lost 2 bases and J lost 5; bases outside the gene matches: 2. Germline V lookup: CDR1 MNHNY, CDR2 SVGAGI (reference sequence). The sequenced sample was peripheral blood, obtained 28 days after the second AZD1222 dose. This TCR was recovered from an adult who received the AZD1222 COVID-19 vaccine. This chain connects TRBV6-6 to TRBJ1-4, with 7 bases that match TRBD1. The CDR3 nucleotides read TGTGCCAGCAGTTACGTACAGGGGAATGAAAAACTGTTTTTT. Its protein product is CASSYVQGNEKLFF.